This T cell receptor beta chain originates from a study of T cells in Graves' hyperthyroidism and ophthalmopathy. Researchers took RNA transcripts and amplified the TCR beta CDR3 regions from them. HTBI primers were employed in a first-round RT-PCR of the TCR CDR3. Each CDR3 protein gets one entry after TCRdb re-called the multiplex PCR reads with MiXCR. The sample has about 700,000 distinct CDR3 sequences, roughly 46% seen once. As to this clonotype: Its cognate antigen is unknown.

Germline V gene sequence: CDR1 SNHLY, CDR2 FYNNEI. The CDR3 covers 14 residues. V gave up 4 bases and J gave up 9 bases; unmatched junction bases: 9. Study-level findings and limits: Most clonotypes expanded in the thyroid (above 0.001) were also present in blood.

The chain joins TRBV2 to TRBJ2-5; 9 positions match TRBD1. Sequenced sample: peripheral blood or thyroid tissue (not recorded which). The TCR originated in an adult man with Graves' disease, either hyperthyroidism or ophthalmopathy (not recorded which). CDR3 coding DNA: TGTGCCAGCAGTGGGACAGGGGACATTGTGGCCCAGTACTTC. Residues: CASSGTGDIVAQYF. The full variable domain, its missing parts supplied by reference TRBV2 and TRBJ2-5, is EPEVTQTPSHQVTQMGQEVILRCVPISNHLYFYWYRQILGQKVEFLVSFYNNEISEKSEIFDDQFSVERPDGSNFTLKIRSTKLEDSAMYFCASSGTGDIVAQYFGPGTRLLVL.